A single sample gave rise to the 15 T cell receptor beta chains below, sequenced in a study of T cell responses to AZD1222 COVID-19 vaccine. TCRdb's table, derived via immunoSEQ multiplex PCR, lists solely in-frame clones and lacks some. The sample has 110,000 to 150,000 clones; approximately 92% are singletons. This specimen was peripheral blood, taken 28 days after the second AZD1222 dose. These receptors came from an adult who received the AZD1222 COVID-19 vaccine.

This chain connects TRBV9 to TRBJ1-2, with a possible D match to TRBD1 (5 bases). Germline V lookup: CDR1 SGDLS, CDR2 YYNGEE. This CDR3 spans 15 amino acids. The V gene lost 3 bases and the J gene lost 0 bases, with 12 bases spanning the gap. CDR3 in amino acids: CASSEGPTANYGYTF. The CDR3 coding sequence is TGTGCCAGCAGCGAGGGACCGACAGCTAACTATGGCTACACCTTC.

The chain's CDR3 is CASSQDLRDRVQNEKLFF. The CDR3 DNA reads TGTGCCAGCAGCCAAGACTTGCGGGACAGGGTCCAAAATGAAAAACTGTTTTTT. The chain employs TRBV3-1 (or the pseudogene TRBV3-2) and TRBJ1-4, with 9 bases lining up with TRBD1. With V trimmed by 0 bases and J by 5 bases, 10 bases remained unmatched. There are 18 residues in the CDR3. Germline V lookup: CDR1 LGHDT, CDR2 YNNKEL (reference sequence).

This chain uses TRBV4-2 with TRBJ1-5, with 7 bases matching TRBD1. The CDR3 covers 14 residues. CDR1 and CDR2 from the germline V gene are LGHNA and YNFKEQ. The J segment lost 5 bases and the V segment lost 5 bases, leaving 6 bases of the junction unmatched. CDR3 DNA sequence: TGTGCCAGCAGCGCAGGGGGTCGCGATCAGCCCCAGCATTTT. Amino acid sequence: CASSAGGRDQPQHF.

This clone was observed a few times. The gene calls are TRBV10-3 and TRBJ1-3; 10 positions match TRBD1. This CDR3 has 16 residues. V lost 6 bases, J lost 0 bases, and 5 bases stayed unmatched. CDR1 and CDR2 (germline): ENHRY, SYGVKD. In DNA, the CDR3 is TGTGCCATCAGCGTGGGACAGGGGAGCTCTGGAAACACCATATATTTT. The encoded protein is CAISVGQGSSGNTIYF.

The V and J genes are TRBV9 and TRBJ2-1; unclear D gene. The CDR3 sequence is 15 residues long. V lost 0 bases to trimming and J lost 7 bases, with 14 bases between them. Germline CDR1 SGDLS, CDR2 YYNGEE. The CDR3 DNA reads TGTGCCAGCAGCGTAGAGGCCCTATCCGTAAATGAGCAGTTCTTC. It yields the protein CASSVEALSVNEQFF.

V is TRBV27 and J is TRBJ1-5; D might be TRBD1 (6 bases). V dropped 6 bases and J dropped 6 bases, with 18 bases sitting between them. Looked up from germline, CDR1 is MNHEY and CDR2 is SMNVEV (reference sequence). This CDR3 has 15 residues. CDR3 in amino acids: CASSREGGIGQPQHF. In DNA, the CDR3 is TGTGCCAGCAGCCGGGAGGGGGGTATCGGTCAGCCCCAGCATTTT.

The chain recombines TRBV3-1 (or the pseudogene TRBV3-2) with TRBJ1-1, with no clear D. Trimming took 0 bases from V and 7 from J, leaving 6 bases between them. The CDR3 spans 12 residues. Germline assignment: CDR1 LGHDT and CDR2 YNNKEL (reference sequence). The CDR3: CASSQDVGEAFF. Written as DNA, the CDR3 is TGTGCCAGCAGCCAAGACGTGGGTGAAGCTTTCTTT.

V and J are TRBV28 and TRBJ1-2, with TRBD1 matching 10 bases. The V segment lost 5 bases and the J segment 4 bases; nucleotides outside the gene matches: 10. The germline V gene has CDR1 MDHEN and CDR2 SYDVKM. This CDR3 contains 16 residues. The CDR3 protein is CASSRIPGQGPYGYTF. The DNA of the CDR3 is TGTGCCAGCAGTCGAATCCCGGGACAGGGGCCCTATGGCTACACCTTC.

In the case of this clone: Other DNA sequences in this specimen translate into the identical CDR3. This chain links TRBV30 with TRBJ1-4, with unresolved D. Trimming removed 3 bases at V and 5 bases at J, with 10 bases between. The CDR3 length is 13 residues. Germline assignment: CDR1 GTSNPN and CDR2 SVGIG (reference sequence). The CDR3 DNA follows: TGTGCCTGGAGAAGGGTGACGAATGAAAAACTGTTTTTT. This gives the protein CAWRRVTNEKLFF.

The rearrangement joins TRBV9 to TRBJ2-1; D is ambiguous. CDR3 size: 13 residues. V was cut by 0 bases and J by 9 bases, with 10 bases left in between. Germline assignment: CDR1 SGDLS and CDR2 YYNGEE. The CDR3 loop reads CASSVAADGEQFF. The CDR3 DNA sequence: TGTGCCAGCAGCGTAGCGGCTGACGGTGAGCAGTTCTTC.

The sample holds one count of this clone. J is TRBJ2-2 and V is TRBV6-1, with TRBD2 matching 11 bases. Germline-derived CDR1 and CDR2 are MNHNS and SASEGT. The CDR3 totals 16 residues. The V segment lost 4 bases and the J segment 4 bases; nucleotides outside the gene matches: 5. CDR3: CASSGLAGGSTGELFF. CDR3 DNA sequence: TGTGCCAGCAGTGGATTAGCGGGAGGGAGCACCGGGGAGCTGTTTTTT.

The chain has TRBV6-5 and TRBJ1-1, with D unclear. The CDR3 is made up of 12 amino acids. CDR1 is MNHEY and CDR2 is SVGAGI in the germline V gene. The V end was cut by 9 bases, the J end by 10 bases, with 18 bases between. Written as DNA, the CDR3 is TGTGCCAGATTAACGGAGAGACGCAGAGCTTTCTTT. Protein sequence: CARLTERRRAFF.

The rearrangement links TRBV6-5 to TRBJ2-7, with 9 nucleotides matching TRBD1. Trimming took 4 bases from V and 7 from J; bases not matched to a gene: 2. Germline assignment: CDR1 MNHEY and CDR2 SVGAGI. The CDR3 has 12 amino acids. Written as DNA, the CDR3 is TGTGCCAGCAGTTCCGGGACAGGGGAGCAGTACTTC. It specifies CASSSGTGEQYF.

The CDR3 protein is CASSPSGPNTEAFF. The DNA of the CDR3 is TGTGCCAGCAGCCCATCCGGCCCGAACACTGAAGCTTTCTTT. The chain employs TRBV11-3 and TRBJ1-1; D gene uncertain. Germline V CDR1 and CDR2: SGHNT, YENEEA. Trimming left V 5 bases short and J 1 base short, with 11 bases between. This CDR3 spans 14 amino acids.

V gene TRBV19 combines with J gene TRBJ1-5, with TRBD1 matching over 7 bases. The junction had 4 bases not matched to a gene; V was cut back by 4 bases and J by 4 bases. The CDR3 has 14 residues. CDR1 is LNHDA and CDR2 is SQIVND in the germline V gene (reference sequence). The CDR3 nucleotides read TGTGCCAGTAGTAGGGCGGACAGGAATCAGCCCCAGCATTTT. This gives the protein CASSRADRNQPQHF.